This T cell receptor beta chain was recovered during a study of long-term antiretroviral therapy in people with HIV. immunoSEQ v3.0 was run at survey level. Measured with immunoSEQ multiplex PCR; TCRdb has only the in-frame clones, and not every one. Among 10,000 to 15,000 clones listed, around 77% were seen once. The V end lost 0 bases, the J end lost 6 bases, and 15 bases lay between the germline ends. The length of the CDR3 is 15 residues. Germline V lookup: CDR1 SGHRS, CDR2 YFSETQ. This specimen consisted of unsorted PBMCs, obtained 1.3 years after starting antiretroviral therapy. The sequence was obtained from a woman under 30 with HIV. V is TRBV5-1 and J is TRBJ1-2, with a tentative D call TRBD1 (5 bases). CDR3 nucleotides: TGCGCCAGCAGCTTGGCGCTGGGCAGGGTTAATGGCTACACCTTC. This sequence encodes CASSLALGRVNGYTF.